A selection of T cell receptor beta chains follows, all from one sample in a study of blood T cell repertoires in COVID-19. Data came from immunoSEQ multiplex PCR; TCRdb stores just in-frame clones and leaves some out. The data contain about 140,000 clones, 86% of them singletons. Sequencing was performed on peripheral blood. The receptors derive from a woman aged 55-70 years with acute or convalescent COVID-19. CDR3s include the opening cysteine and the closing phenylalanine or tryptophan. The D gene is left open where the match is weak. Not every row has a clone size; where given, it reads once, few, many or a size class.

NA	TRBV4-1	TRBJ2-7	NA	CASSQVRTSSYEQYF	TGCGCCAGCAGCCAAGTTCGCACGAGCTCCTACGAGCAGTACTTC
TRBD1	TRBV5-1	TRBJ2-1	NA	CASSPTGQGGNEQFF	TGCGCCAGCAGCCCGACCGGACAGGGCGGCAATGAGCAGTTCTTC
NA	TRBV4-1	TRBJ2-7	NA	CASSFRQVNYEQYF	TGCGCCAGCAGCTTCCGACAGGTTAACTACGAGCAGTACTTC
NA	TRBV28	TRBJ1-2	NA	CASGRLPNYGYTF	TGTGCCAGCGGGAGATTACCTAACTATGGCTACACCTTC
NA	TRBV4-1	TRBJ1-3	few	CASSQVGPIGRNTIYF	TGCGCCAGCAGCCAAGTGGGCCCCATTGGGCGAAACACCATATATTTT
NA	TRBV12-3/TRBV12-4	TRBJ1-1	NA	CASSLMRDGEAFF	TGTGCCAGCAGTTTGATGCGGGACGGCGAAGCTTTCTTT
NA	TRBV7-9	TRBJ2-5	NA	CASSLVGDLGTQYF	TGTGCCAGCAGCTTAGTAGGCGACTTGGGGACCCAGTACTTC
TRBD1	TRBV28	TRBJ1-6	NA	CASSPNLGQSPLHF	TGTGCCAGCAGCCCCAACCTGGGACAGTCACCCCTCCACTTT
NA	TRBV7-9	TRBJ1-1	NA	CASSSPAGNTEAFF	TGTGCCAGCAGCTCGCCCGCGGGGAACACTGAAGCTTTCTTT
NA	TRBV27	TRBJ1-4	NA	CASSPVGPRTNEKLFF	TGTGCCAGCAGCCCCGTGGGGCCTAGGACTAATGAAAAACTGTTTTTT
NA	TRBV9	TRBJ1-5	NA	CASSVGGGQPQHF	TGTGCCAGCAGCGTAGGAGGTGGTCAGCCCCAGCATTTT
TRBD1	TRBV5-1	TRBJ2-2	NA	CASSPRDRGPTGELFF	TGCGCCAGCAGCCCCCGGGACAGGGGGCCCACCGGGGAGCTGTTTTTT
NA	TRBV6-1	TRBJ1-5	NA	CASSDGGRPQHF	TGTGCCAGCAGTGATGGGGGGAGGCCCCAGCATTTT
NA	TRBV28	TRBJ1-1	NA	CASSSDSRNTEAFF	TGTGCCAGCAGTTCGGACAGTCGGAACACTGAAGCTTTCTTT
NA	TRBV4-1	TRBJ1-5	NA	CASSQKAREGVQPQHF	TGCGCCAGCAGCCAAAAAGCCAGGGAAGGGGTCCAGCCCCAGCATTTT
NA	TRBV6-5	TRBJ2-1	NA	CASRRQIYNEQFF	TGTGCCAGCAGAAGACAGATATACAATGAGCAGTTCTTC
TRBD1	TRBV10-2	TRBJ2-1	NA	CASSVQGAYNEQFF	TGCGCCAGCAGTGTGCAGGGGGCCTACAATGAGCAGTTCTTC
NA	TRBV5-4	TRBJ1-1	once	CASSFFGGLLAFF	TGTGCCAGCAGCTTCTTCGGGGGTCTCCTAGCTTTCTTT
TRBD1	TRBV28	TRBJ1-5	NA	CASSLRTGAYSNQPQHF	TGTGCCAGCAGTTTGCGGACAGGGGCTTATAGCAATCAGCCCCAGCATTTT
TRBD1	TRBV29-1	TRBJ1-1	NA	CSVRDRGSTEAFF	TGCAGCGTACGGGACAGGGGATCCACTGAAGCTTTCTTT
TRBD2	TRBV10-3	TRBJ2-7	many	CAISVAGGQYEQYF	TGTGCCATCAGTGTGGCGGGGGGTCAGTACGAGCAGTACTTC
NA	TRBV12-3/TRBV12-4	TRBJ1-2	NA	CASSYRRGSGYTF	TGTGCCAGCAGTTACAGGAGAGGAAGTGGCTACACCTTC
NA	TRBV21-1	TRBJ1-2	NA	CASSKDRGGQRGYTF	TGTGCCAGCAGCAAAGACAGGGGCGGCCAACGTGGCTACACCTTC
TRBD1	TRBV29-1	TRBJ2-7	few	CRGQRPGYEQYF	TGCAGGGGACAGAGGCCGGGTTACGAGCAGTACTTC
NA	TRBV12-3/TRBV12-4	TRBJ1-1	once	CASSPDSLSAFF	TGTGCCAGCAGTCCAGATTCATTGTCAGCTTTCTTT
TRBD1	TRBV5-5	TRBJ2-1	once	CASKGTGGNEQFF	TGTGCCAGCAAAGGGACAGGGGGAAATGAGCAGTTCTTC
TRBD2	TRBV5-4	TRBJ2-3	once	CASSQGTSGVTDTQYF	TGTGCCAGCAGCCAGGGGACTAGCGGGGTAACAGATACGCAGTATTTT
NA	TRBV7-9	TRBJ2-7	NA	CASSFGSWGDSYEQYF	TGTGCCAGCAGCTTCGGATCTTGGGGAGACTCCTACGAGCAGTACTTC
TRBD2	TRBV9	TRBJ2-2	NA	CASSAGGRTGELFF	TGTGCCAGCAGCGCGGGGGGTCGCACCGGGGAGCTGTTTTTT
NA	TRBV5-1	TRBJ2-7	NA	CASSFEGNSYEQYF	TGCGCCAGCAGCTTCGAGGGTAACTCCTACGAGCAGTACTTC
NA	TRBV12-5	TRBJ2-4	NA	CASGLGGMRTKNIQYF	TGTGCTAGTGGTTTAGGAGGGATGAGGACCAAAAACATTCAGTACTTC
NA	TRBV5-1	TRBJ2-7	NA	CASSGTNYEQYF	TGCGCCAGCAGCGGCACAAACTACGAGCAGTACTTC
NA	TRBV2	TRBJ2-7	NA	CASIGGSYEQYF	TGTGCCAGCATCGGTGGCTCCTACGAGCAGTACTTC
NA	TRBV30	TRBJ2-3	NA	CAWAQGAIYF	NA
TRBD1	TRBV4-3	TRBJ2-3	NA	CASSQDRTGGPDTQYF	TGCGCCAGCAGCCAAGATAGGACAGGCGGTCCAGATACGCAGTATTTT
NA	TRBV9	TRBJ1-1	NA	CASSPLARGTEAFF	TGTGCCAGCAGCCCACTGGCTAGAGGCACTGAAGCTTTCTTT
TRBD2	TRBV7-8	TRBJ2-1	few	CASVFSGGSSYNEQFF	TGTGCCAGCGTTTTCTCGGGAGGGAGCTCCTACAATGAGCAGTTCTTC
NA	TRBV11-2	TRBJ2-1	NA	CASSLDAGRFF	TGTGCCAGCAGCTTAGACGCCGGGAGGTTCTTC
NA	TRBV6-1	TRBJ1-5	many	CASSEVPLGAANQPQHF	TGTGCCAGCAGTGAAGTCCCCCTGGGGGCAGCTAATCAGCCCCAGCATTTT
NA	TRBV4-1	TRBJ1-5	NA	CASSHGTGFNQPQHF	TGCGCCAGCAGCCACGGCACAGGATTCAATCAGCCCCAGCATTTT
NA	TRBV18	TRBJ2-2	NA	CASSPHAVLNTGELFF	TGTGCCAGCTCACCTCATGCAGTTCTGAACACCGGGGAGCTGTTTTTT
NA	TRBV4-1	TRBJ1-1	NA	CASSRGGYTEAFF	TGCGCCAGCAGCCGAGGGGGTTACACTGAAGCTTTCTTT
NA	TRBV2	TRBJ2-7	NA	CASRTGTAVYEQYF	TGTGCCAGCAGAACCGGGACTGCGGTTTACGAGCAGTACTTC
NA	TRBV6-5	TRBJ2-1	NA	CASSPDSLSRFF	TGTGCCAGCAGTCCGGACTCTTTAAGTCGGTTCTTC
NA	TRBV7-3	TRBJ2-2	NA	CASSSPRGFHTGELFF	TGTGCCAGCAGCTCCCCGCGAGGGTTCCACACCGGGGAGCTGTTTTTT
TRBD2	TRBV6-6	TRBJ2-1	once	CASSRSGLAGAGAEQFF	TGTGCCAGCAGTCGATCGGGCCTAGCGGGGGCTGGGGCTGAGCAGTTCTTC
NA	TRBV5-1	TRBJ1-6	few	CASSQGGSPLHF	TGCGCCAGCAGCCAAGGAGGTTCACCCCTCCACTTT
TRBD2	TRBV28	TRBJ2-3	NA	CASRASGTLNTDTQYF	TGTGCCAGCAGAGCGAGCGGGACCCTGAACACAGATACGCAGTATTTT
TRBD1	TRBV7-6	TRBJ1-1	NA	CASSGQGRNTEAFF	TGTGCCAGCAGCGGACAGGGACGGAACACTGAAGCTTTCTTT
TRBD1	TRBV11-3	TRBJ2-5	NA	CASSLGTGGETQYF	TGTGCCAGCAGCCTGGGGACAGGGGGGGAGACCCAGTACTTC
TRBD2	TRBV7-7	TRBJ2-5	NA	CASSRGGRGVQETQYF	TGTGCTAGCAGCCGCGGGGGGCGGGGGGTTCAAGAGACCCAGTACTTC
TRBD2	TRBV5-8	TRBJ2-1	NA	CASSFSSGGLYNEQFF	TGTGCCAGCAGCTTTTCTAGCGGGGGGCTATACAATGAGCAGTTCTTC
NA	TRBV21-1	TRBJ2-5	NA	CASIKGGKQDTYQETQYF	TGTGCCAGCATCAAAGGGGGAAAGCAGGACACATACCAAGAGACCCAGTACTTC
NA	TRBV2	TRBJ2-5	NA	CASSPPTGIAETQYF	TGTGCCAGCAGTCCGCCCACAGGGATCGCGGAGACCCAGTACTTC
TRBD1	TRBV14	TRBJ1-6	NA	CASSPGQGGTNITRYNSPLHF	TGTGCCAGCAGCCCAGGACAGGGAGGTACGAATATCACCAGATATAATTCACCCCTCCACTTT
NA	TRBV29-1	TRBJ1-1	NA	CSVGATTEAFF	TGCAGCGTTGGAGCGACCACTGAAGCTTTCTTT
TRBD1	TRBV10-3	TRBJ1-3	NA	CAISEWTGRNTIYF	TGTGCCATCAGTGAATGGACAGGTCGAAACACCATATATTTT
NA	TRBV19	TRBJ2-3	NA	CASSPSRRGLSTDTQYF	TGTGCCAGTAGCCCGTCCCGGAGGGGTTTGAGCACAGATACGCAGTATTTT